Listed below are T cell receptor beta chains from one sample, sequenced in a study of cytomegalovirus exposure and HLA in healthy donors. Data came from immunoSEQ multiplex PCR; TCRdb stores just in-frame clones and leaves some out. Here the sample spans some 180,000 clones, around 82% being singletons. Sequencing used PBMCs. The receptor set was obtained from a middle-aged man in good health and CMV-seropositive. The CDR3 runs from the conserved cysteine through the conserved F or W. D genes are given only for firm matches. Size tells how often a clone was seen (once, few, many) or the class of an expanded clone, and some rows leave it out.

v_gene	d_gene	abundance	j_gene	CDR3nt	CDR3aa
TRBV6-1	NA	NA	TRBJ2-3	TGTGCCAGCGGGACACCTGGCACAGATACGCAGTATTTT	CASGTPGTDTQYF
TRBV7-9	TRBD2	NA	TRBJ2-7	TGTGCCAGCAGCATAGGACTAGCGGGAAGTTGGGAGCAGTACTTC	CASSIGLAGSWEQYF
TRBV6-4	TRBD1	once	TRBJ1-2	TGTGCCAGCAGTGAGCGCACAGGGGGCTATGGCTACACCTTC	CASSERTGGYGYTF
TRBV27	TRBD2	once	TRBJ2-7	TGTGCCAGCAGAGTAGCGGGAGGTGGGGTCTACGAGCAGTACTTC	CASRVAGGGVYEQYF
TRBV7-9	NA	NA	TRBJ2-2	TGTGCCAGCAGCTTTCGAGTAGCGGACACCGGGGAGCTGTTTTTT	CASSFRVADTGELFF
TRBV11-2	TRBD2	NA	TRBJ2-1	TGTGCCAGCAGCCCGGGGGCCGGGACTAGCGGGATTGAGCAGTTCTTC	CASSPGAGTSGIEQFF
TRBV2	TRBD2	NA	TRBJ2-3	TGTGCCAGCAGTCCTATCGGGGCTAGCGGGAGGTACGAGGAAGATACGCAGTATTTT	CASSPIGASGRYEEDTQYF
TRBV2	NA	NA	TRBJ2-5	TGTGCCAGCAGGGTACAGGGTGCCCAAGAGACCCAGTACTTC	CASRVQGAQETQYF
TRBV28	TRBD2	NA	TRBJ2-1	TGTGCCAGCACCACTAGCGGGAGCAAGATTTGGAATGAGCAGTTCTTC	CASTTSGSKIWNEQFF
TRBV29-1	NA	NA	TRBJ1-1	TGCAGCGTGTTGAGTAGCGTTGGCACTGAAGCTTTCTTT	CSVLSSVGTEAFF
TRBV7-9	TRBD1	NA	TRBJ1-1	TGTGCCAGCAGCTTGGGACAGTCAGAAGCTTTCTTT	CASSLGQSEAFF
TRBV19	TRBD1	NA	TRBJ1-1	TGTGCCAGTAGTATGTATGGACAGGGCAGCACTGAAGCTTTCTTT	CASSMYGQGSTEAFF
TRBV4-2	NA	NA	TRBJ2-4	TGTGCCAGCAGCCAAGATGGAGGTGACGGGAACATTCAGTACTTC	CASSQDGGDGNIQYF
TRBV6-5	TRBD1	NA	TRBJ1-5	TGTGCCAGCAGCCCGGACAGGGGGGGCAATCAGCCCCAGCATTTT	CASSPDRGGNQPQHF
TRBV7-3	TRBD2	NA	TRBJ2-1	TGTGCCAGCAGCCAATACCGGACTAGCCATGAGCAGTTCTTC	CASSQYRTSHEQFF
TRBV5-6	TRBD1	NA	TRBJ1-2	TGTGCCAGCGGGGCAGGGGGCGATGGCTACACCTTC	CASGAGGDGYTF
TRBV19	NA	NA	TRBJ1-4	TGTGCCAGTAGCGTACGGTACAATGAAAAACTGTTTTTT	CASSVRYNEKLFF
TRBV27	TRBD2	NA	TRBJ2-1	TGTGCCAGCAGCCTAGATGGCGGGAGGTCGGGGGATGAGCAGTTCTTC	CASSLDGGRSGDEQFF
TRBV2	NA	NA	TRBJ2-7	TGTGCCAGCAGCGCCCAGGGATCCGAGCAGTACTTC	CASSAQGSEQYF
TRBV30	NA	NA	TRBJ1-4	TGTGCCTGGAAATTCGCCAGGAATAATGAAAAACTGTTTTTT	CAWKFARNNEKLFF
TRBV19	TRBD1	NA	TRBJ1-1	TGTGCCAGTAGTCGGGACAGGGGAAACACTGAAGCTTTCTTT	CASSRDRGNTEAFF
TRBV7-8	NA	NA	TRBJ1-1	TGTGCCAGCATCTCTCACCAGACTGGGAACACTGAAGCTTTCTTT	CASISHQTGNTEAFF
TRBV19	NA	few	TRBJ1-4	TGTGCCAGTAGATTAGGGGAGGGACAAGAAAAACTGTTTTTT	CASRLGEGQEKLFF
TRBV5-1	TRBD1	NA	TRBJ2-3	TGCGCCAGCAGCTTGGGGGACAGAGACACAGATACGCAGTATTTT	CASSLGDRDTDTQYF
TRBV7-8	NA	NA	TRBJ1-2	TGTGCCAGCAGCTTAGGGCAGGTCGACTATGGCTACACCTTC	CASSLGQVDYGYTF
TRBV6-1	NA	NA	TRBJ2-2	TGTGCCAGCACTCGTGGGGCCGACACCGGGGAGCTGTTTTTT	CASTRGADTGELFF
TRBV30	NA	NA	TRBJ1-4	TGTGCCTGGAGGTCCCAGGGCCAGGAAAAACTGTTTTTT	CAWRSQGQEKLFF
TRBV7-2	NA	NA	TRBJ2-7	TGTGCCAGCAGCTTTTTCGGGACAAATCTCTACGAGCAGTACTTC	CASSFFGTNLYEQYF
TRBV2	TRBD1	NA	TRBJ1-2	TGTGCCAGCAGCTACAGGGGGCGAGGGGGCTACACCTTC	CASSYRGRGGYTF
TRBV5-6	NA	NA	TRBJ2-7	TGTGCCAGCAGCTTGGCTTACAACGAGCAGTACTTC	CASSLAYNEQYF
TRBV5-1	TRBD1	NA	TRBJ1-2	TGCGCCAGCAGCTGGGGACAGGGTGGGCTCGGCTACACCTTC	CASSWGQGGLGYTF
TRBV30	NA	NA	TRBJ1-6	TGTGCCTGGAAAGGGCGGGGGAGTAATTCACCCCTCCACTTT	CAWKGRGSNSPLHF
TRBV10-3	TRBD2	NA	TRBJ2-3	TGTGCCAGTCGAGCGGGAGTGTCAGATACGCAGTATTTT	CASRAGVSDTQYF
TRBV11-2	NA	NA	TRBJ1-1	TGTGCCAGCAGCTTAGTTTTGGGGGGTAGAACTGAAGCTTTCTTT	CASSLVLGGRTEAFF
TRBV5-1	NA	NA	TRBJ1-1	TGCGCCAGCAGCCCCCTGCCGGGGGACACTGAAGCTTTCTTT	CASSPLPGDTEAFF
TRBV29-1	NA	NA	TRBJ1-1	TGCAGCACTTCTATACCTACCAACACTGAAGCTTTCTTT	CSTSIPTNTEAFF
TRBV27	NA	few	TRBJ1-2	TGTGCCAGCAGTTTAGGGGCAGATGATCGGTATGGCTACACCTTC	CASSLGADDRYGYTF